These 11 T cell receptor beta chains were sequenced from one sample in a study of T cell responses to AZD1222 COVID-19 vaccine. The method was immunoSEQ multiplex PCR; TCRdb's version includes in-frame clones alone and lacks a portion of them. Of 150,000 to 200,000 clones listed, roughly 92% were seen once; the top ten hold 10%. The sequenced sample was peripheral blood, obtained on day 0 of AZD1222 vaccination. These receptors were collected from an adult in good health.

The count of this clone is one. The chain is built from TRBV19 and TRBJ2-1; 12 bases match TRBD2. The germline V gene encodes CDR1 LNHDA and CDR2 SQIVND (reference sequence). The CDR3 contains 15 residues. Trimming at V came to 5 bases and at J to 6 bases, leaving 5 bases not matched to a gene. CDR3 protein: CASSLTSGGTNEQFF. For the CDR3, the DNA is TGTGCCAGTAGTCTTACTAGCGGGGGGACCAATGAGCAGTTCTTC.

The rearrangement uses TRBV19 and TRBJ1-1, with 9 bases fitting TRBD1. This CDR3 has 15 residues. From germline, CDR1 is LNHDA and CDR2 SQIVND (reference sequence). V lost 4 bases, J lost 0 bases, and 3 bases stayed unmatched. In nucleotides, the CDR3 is TGTGCCAGTAGTACCGGGACAGGGCTGAACACTGAAGCTTTCTTT. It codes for CASSTGTGLNTEAFF.

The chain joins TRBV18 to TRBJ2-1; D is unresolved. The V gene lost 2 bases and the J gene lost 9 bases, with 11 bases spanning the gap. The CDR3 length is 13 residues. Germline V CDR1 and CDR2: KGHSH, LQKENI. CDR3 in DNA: TGTGCCAGCTCACCAGAGCCCAGAGGTGAGCAGTTCTTC. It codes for CASSPEPRGEQFF.

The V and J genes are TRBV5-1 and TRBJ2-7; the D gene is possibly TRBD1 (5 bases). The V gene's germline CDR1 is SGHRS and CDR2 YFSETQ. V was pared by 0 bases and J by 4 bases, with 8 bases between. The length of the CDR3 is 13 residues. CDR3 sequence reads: CASSLEQVYEQYF. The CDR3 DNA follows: TGCGCCAGCAGCTTGGAACAGGTGTACGAGCAGTACTTC.

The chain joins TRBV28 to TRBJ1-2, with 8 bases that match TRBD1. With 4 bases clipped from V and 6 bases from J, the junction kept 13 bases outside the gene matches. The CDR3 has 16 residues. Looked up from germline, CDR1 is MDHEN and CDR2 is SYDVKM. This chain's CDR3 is CASSSHMRTTGDGYTF. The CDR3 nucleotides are TGTGCCAGCAGTTCTCACATGCGAACGACAGGGGATGGCTACACCTTC.

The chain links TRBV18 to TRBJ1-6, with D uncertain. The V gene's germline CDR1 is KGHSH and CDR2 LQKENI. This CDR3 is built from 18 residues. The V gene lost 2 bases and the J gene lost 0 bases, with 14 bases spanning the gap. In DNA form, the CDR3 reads TGTGCCAGCTCACCAACCATGACGGATATCTCCTATAATTCACCCCTCCACTTT. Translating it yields CASSPTMTDISYNSPLHF.

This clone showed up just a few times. For the CDR3, the DNA is TGTGCCAGCTCGCAGGACGTCTGGGGCTACACCTTC. Translation gives CASSQDVWGYTF. This chain links TRBV18 with TRBJ1-2, with D unclear. Trimming took off 6 bases at V and 8 bases at J, with 13 bases between the two ends. This CDR3 contains 12 residues. Germline lookup yields CDR1 KGHSH and CDR2 LQKENI.

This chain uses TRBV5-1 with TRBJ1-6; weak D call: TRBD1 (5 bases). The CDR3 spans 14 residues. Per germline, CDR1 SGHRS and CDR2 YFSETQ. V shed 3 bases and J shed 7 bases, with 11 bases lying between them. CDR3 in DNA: TGCGCCAGCAGCTCCGGGACGCGCAATTCACCCCTCCACTTT. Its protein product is CASSSGTRNSPLHF.

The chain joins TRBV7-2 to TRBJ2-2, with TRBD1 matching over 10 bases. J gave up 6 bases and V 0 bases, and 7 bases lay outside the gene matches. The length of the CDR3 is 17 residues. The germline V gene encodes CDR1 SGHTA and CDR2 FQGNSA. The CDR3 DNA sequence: TGTGCCAGCAGCTTAGCGACGGGACAGGGGATCCCCGGGGAGCTGTTTTTT. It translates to CASSLATGQGIPGELFF. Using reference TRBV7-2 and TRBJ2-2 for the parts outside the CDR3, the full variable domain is GAGVSQSPSNKVTEKGKDVELRCDPISGHTALYWYRQSLGQGLEFLIYFQGNSAPDKSGLPSDRFSAERTGGSVSTLTIQRTQQEDSAVYLCASSLATGQGIPGELFFGEGSRLTVL.

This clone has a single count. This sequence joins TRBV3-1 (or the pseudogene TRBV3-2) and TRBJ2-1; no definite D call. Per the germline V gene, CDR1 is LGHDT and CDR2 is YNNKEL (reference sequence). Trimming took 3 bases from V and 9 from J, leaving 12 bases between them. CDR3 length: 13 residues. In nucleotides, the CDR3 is TGTGCCAGCAGCCATAGAAACGATGGTGAGCAGTTCTTC. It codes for CASSHRNDGEQFF.

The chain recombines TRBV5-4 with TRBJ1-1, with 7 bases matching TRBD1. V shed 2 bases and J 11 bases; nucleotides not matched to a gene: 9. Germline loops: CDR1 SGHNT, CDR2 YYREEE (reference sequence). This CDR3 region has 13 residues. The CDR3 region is CASSLTGAGGAFF. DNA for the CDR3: TGTGCCAGCAGCTTAACAGGGGCCGGGGGGGCTTTCTTT. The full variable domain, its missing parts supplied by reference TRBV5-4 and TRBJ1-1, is ETGVTQSPTHLIKTRGQQVTLRCSSQSGHNTVSWYQQALGQGPQFIFQYYREEENGRGNFPPRFSGLQFPNYSSELNVNALELDDSALYLCASSLTGAGGAFFGQGTRLTVV.